Following are 28 T cell receptor beta chains from one sample sequenced in a study of CD8+CD57+ T cells in acquired aplastic anemia. Genomic DNA provided the template from which TCR beta VDJ and CDR3 profiles were obtained. TCRdb passed the reads through MiXCR, listing each CDR3 protein once. The sample includes 60,000 to 75,000 distinct CDR3 sequences, over 45% of them seen just once. Sequenced: sorted CD4+, CD8+, or CD8+CD57+ T cells (not recorded which) from PBMCs. These receptors were collected from a human donor in good health, serving as a control.

The rearrangement joins TRBV19 to TRBJ1-5; tentative D call: TRBD1 (6 bases). Trimming took 5 bases from V and 4 from J, leaving 15 bases between them. The length of the CDR3 is 15 residues. CDR1 and CDR2 from the germline V gene are LNHDA and SQIVND (reference sequence). In DNA, the CDR3 is TGTGCCAGTAGTGACACAGGGTTAAGGAATCAGCCCCAGCATTTT. It encodes CASSDTGLRNQPQHF.

The chain uses TRBV7-9 and TRBJ2-3; 8 bases fit TRBD2. V was pared by 5 bases and J by 4 bases, with 5 bases of the junction left unmatched. There are 14 residues in the CDR3. Germline V gene lookup returns CDR1 SEHNR and CDR2 FQNEAQ (reference sequence). The CDR3 region has the DNA TGTGCCAGCAGCGCAGCGGGAGTCCCAGATACGCAGTATTTT. This encodes CASSAAGVPDTQYF.

A word on this clonotype: Since no conserved phenylalanine or tryptophan closes the CDR3, a read error is the likely cause. The chain combines TRBV14 with TRBJ1-2, with D uncertain. Germline V gives CDR1 SGHDN, CDR2 FVKESK. This CDR3 comprises 15 residues. The CDR3 DNA is TGTGCCAGCCGCCAAGAACGGCGGGGTTCAGGTGGTTACACCCTC. It yields the protein CASRQERRGSGGYTL.

The CDR3 reads CASSEGDEQYF. The CDR3 coding sequence is TGTGCCAGCTCGGAGGGGGACGAGCAGTACTTC. This chain joins TRBV7-6 and TRBJ2-7; D is tentatively TRBD1 or TRBD2 (6 bases each). This CDR3 is 11 amino acids long. V was trimmed by 8 bases and J by 5 bases, leaving 10 bases between them. Germline V lookup: CDR1 SGHVS, CDR2 FNYEAQ.

This chain joins TRBV2 and TRBJ2-2, with 12 bases aligning to TRBD2. Losses at the gene ends were 4 bases for V and 5 bases for J; bases not matched to a gene: 5. This CDR3 comprises 16 residues. From germline, CDR1 is SNHLY and CDR2 FYNNEI. The chain's CDR3 is CASSVLAGGKTGELFF. The CDR3 coding sequence is TGTGCCAGCAGTGTCCTAGCGGGAGGGAAGACCGGGGAGCTGTTTTTT.

The chain is built from TRBV4-1 and TRBJ1-2; TRBD1 agrees at 7 bases. The CDR3 sequence is 19 residues long. Germline V CDR1 and CDR2: MGHRA, YSYEKL. J was trimmed by 1 base and V by 0 bases; bases with no gene match: 14. The CDR3: CASSQDTGAGVAINYGYTF. The CDR3 nucleotides read TGCGCCAGCAGCCAAGATACAGGGGCAGGCGTTGCGATTAACTATGGCTACACCTTC.

This clonotype was counted a single time. The genes are TRBV2 and TRBJ2-3, with TRBD1 matching 7 bases. In germline, CDR1 is SNHLY, CDR2 FYNNEI. The CDR3 loop spans 14 amino acids. V was clipped by 8 bases and J by 2 bases; unmatched bases: 7. Written as DNA, the CDR3 is TGTGCCAGCTCCTTGGGACAGCCCACAGATACGCAGTATTTT. It yields the protein CASSLGQPTDTQYF.

Within the sample, this clonotype is medium-sized. This chain uses TRBV2 with TRBJ2-7; a possible D gene is TRBD1 (6 bases). The germline V gene has CDR1 SNHLY and CDR2 FYNNEI. V shed 6 bases and J shed 0 bases, with 6 bases lying between them. The CDR3 is 12 amino acids. In DNA form, the CDR3 reads TGTGCCAGCAGACAGGGCTCCTACGAGCAGTACTTC. This sequence encodes CASRQGSYEQYF.

This chain uses TRBV24-1 with TRBJ2-1, with no clear D. The CDR3 covers 16 residues. V lost 4 bases and J lost 5, with 17 bases in between. From germline, CDR1 is KGHDR and CDR2 SFDVKD. In nucleotides, the CDR3 is TGTGCCACCAGTGACCGGCACCGAGGAGTTCACAATGAGCAGTTCTTC. Amino acid sequence: CATSDRHRGVHNEQFF.

The chain links TRBV5-4 to TRBJ2-2; 11 bases are a match to TRBD2. This CDR3 comprises 14 residues. Germline trimming cut 4 bases from V and 7 bases from J; bases unmatched to any gene: 3. CDR1 and CDR2 (germline): SGHNT, YYREEE (reference sequence). CDR3 protein: CASSAGLADGELFF. The CDR3 DNA reads TGTGCCAGCAGCGCGGGACTAGCGGACGGGGAGCTGTTTTTT.

The chain has TRBV30 and TRBJ2-7; 12 bases fit TRBD2. There are 13 residues in the CDR3. From germline, CDR1 is GTSNPN and CDR2 SVGIG (reference sequence). Germline trimming cut 5 bases from V and 2 bases from J; bases unmatched to any gene: 1. The DNA of the CDR3 is TGTGCCTGGCTAGCGGGAGGGGCCTACGAGCAGTACTTC. This sequence encodes CAWLAGGAYEQYF.

Note on this clonotype: Its ends do not fully match the called genes, so a read error is possible. The rearrangement links TRBV2 to TRBJ1-5, with D uncertain. Germline V CDR1 and CDR2: SNHLY, FYNNEI. This CDR3 contains 14 residues. This CDR3 is CSAKEGGPNQPQHF. The DNA of the CDR3 is TGCAGTGCTAAAGAGGGAGGGCCTAATCAGCCCCAGCATTTT.

This clonotype was picked up many times. The rearrangement uses TRBV5-1 and TRBJ2-7; maybe TRBD1 (6 bases). The CDR3 is 14 amino acids. The germline gives CDR1 SGHRS, CDR2 YFSETQ. V lost 0 bases, J lost 2 bases, and 9 bases lay in between. The CDR3, as DNA: TGCGCCAGCAGCTTGGCAGGGGTTGCCTACGAGCAGTACTTC. Translating it yields CASSLAGVAYEQYF.

V is TRBV25-1 and J is TRBJ1-2, with a possible D match to TRBD1 (5 bases). CDR1 and CDR2 from the germline V gene are MGHDK and SYGVNS. This CDR3 is 12 amino acids long. Trimming shortened V by 8 bases and J by 6 bases, and 13 bases separated the two germline ends. The CDR3 DNA sequence: TGTGCCAGCCGAACGGGGGGAGATGGCTACACCTTC. This gives the protein CASRTGGDGYTF.

This clonotype has a count of ten or more. This chain joins TRBV9 and TRBJ1-4; D remains unclear. Germline CDR1 and CDR2: SGDLS and YYNGEE. Trimming stripped 0 bases from V and 5 bases from J, with 11 bases between. This CDR3 spans 15 amino acids. The DNA for the CDR3 is TGTGCCAGCAGCGTAGAAGGGCAGACAAATGAAAAACTGTTTTTT. Translation: CASSVEGQTNEKLFF.

This clonotype was seen many times. V gene TRBV4-2 combines with J gene TRBJ2-7; 7 bases line up with TRBD1. Losses at the gene ends were 7 bases for V and 2 bases for J; bases not matched to a gene: 5. The CDR3 runs to 13 residues. The germline CDR1 and CDR2 sequences are LGHNA and YNFKEQ. The CDR3, as DNA: TGTGCCAGCACGCGGACAGGAACCTACGAGCAGTACTTC. This codes for CASTRTGTYEQYF.

This clonotype turned up a few times. This chain links TRBV6-1 with TRBJ2-1; 8 bases are shared with TRBD2. The CDR3 is 16 amino acids. J gave up 0 bases and V 5 bases, and 6 bases lay outside the gene matches. The germline gives CDR1 MNHNS, CDR2 SASEGT. CDR3 sequence reads: CASSRGGRSSYNEQFF. CDR3 bases: TGTGCCAGCAGTCGGGGGGGGAGGAGCTCCTACAATGAGCAGTTCTTC.

This clonotype appeared a few times. The V and J genes are TRBV2 and TRBJ2-7; 7 bases fit TRBD1. V lost 2 bases to trimming and J lost 1 base; unmatched junction nucleotides: 5. CDR3 length: 15 amino acids. Germline CDR1 SNHLY, CDR2 FYNNEI. The CDR3 region is CASSEPGTASYEQYF. The DNA for the CDR3 is TGTGCCAGCAGTGAACCCGGGACAGCATCCTACGAGCAGTACTTC.

The chain has TRBV7-7 and TRBJ1-4; D is perhaps TRBD1 (5 bases). CDR1 is SSHAT and CDR2 is FNYEAQ in the germline V gene (reference sequence). The CDR3 covers 13 residues. V lost 5 bases to trimming and J lost 7 bases, with 11 bases between them. The CDR3 DNA sequence: TGTGCCAGCAGCCTCGATAGGGGTGAAAAACTGTTTTTT. Translated, it gives CASSLDRGEKLFF.

The table lists this clonotype with many counts. The gene calls are TRBV4-1 and TRBJ1-5; D may be TRBD1 (5 bases). V lost 5 bases to trimming and J lost 6 bases, with 14 bases between them. Germline loops: CDR1 MGHRA, CDR2 YSYEKL. The CDR3 extends over 14 amino acids. The CDR3: CASSVGTAGQPQHF. The CDR3 nucleotides are TGCGCCAGCAGCGTAGGGACCGCCGGTCAGCCCCAGCATTTT.

V is TRBV4-2 and J is TRBJ2-7, with D possibly TRBD2 on 6 matching bases. The CDR3 runs to 14 residues. Germline CDR1 reads LGHNA; CDR2 reads YNFKEQ. Trimming stripped 2 bases from V and 6 bases from J, with 14 bases between. CDR3 region: CASSQINRESEQYF. The CDR3 DNA reads TGTGCCAGCAGCCAAATTAACCGGGAGTCCGAGCAGTACTTC.

This clonotype was recorded at least ten times. CDR3 DNA sequence: TGCGCCAGCAGCTCGGGACAGTCCAACAATGAGCAGTTCTTC. This gives the protein CASSSGQSNNEQFF. J is TRBJ2-1 and V is TRBV5-1; 7 bases line up with TRBD1. With 3 bases clipped from V and 5 bases from J, the junction kept 5 bases outside the gene matches. This CDR3 contains 14 residues. Germline CDR1 reads SGHRS; CDR2 reads YFSETQ. Using reference TRBV5-1 and TRBJ2-1 for the parts outside the CDR3, the full variable domain is KAGVTQTPRYLIKTRGQQVTLSCSPISGHRSVSWYQQTPGQGLQFLFEYFSETQRNKGNFPGRFSGRQFSNSRSEMNVSTLELGDSALYLCASSSGQSNNEQFFGPGTRLTVL.

The chain employs TRBV29-1 and TRBJ2-5, with 8 bases lining up with TRBD2. CDR1 is SQVTM and CDR2 is ANQGSEA in the germline V gene. The CDR3 loop spans 12 amino acids. CDR3 in DNA: TGCGGATCAAAGCGGGGGAAAGGGACCCAGTACTTC. Its protein is CGSKRGKGTQYF.

V is TRBV19 and J is TRBJ1-4; D is ambiguous. The germline CDR1 and CDR2 sequences are LNHDA and SQIVND (reference sequence). This CDR3 comprises 12 residues. V was cut by 4 bases and J by 7 bases, with 7 bases left in between. The CDR3 nucleotides are TGTGCCAGTAGTAGTGGAGGTGAAAAACTGTTTTTT. This sequence encodes CASSSGGEKLFF.

The V gene is TRBV10-3, the J gene TRBJ1-4; D possibly corresponds to TRBD1 (5 bases). This CDR3 region has 16 residues. Germline CDR1 is ENHRY and CDR2 is SYGVKD. V was shortened by 11 bases and J by 3 bases, with 22 bases between the two germline ends. DNA for the CDR3: TGTGCCGTGGGTAAAGGGGAGTTCGGTCCTAATGAAAAACTGTTTTTT. Translation: CAVGKGEFGPNEKLFF.

About this clonotype itself: This may arise from a read error, as a much more abundant clone is one base away. This rearrangement joins TRBV12-3 or TRBV12-4 to TRBJ2-5, with D tentatively TRBD2 (7 bases). This CDR3 region has 16 residues. The germline V and J ends were trimmed by 5 bases and 5 bases, with 21 bases remaining between them. CDR3 sequence (DNA): TGTGCCAGCAGTCCGCCCGAAGGGGGGGCAGGGGAGACCCAGTACTTC. Translated, it gives CASSPPEGGAGETQYF.

The chain combines TRBV24-1 with TRBJ1-1; no reliable D call. Germline V CDR1 and CDR2: KGHDR, SFDVKD. The CDR3 length is 13 residues. Trimming took 1 base from V and 13 from J, leaving 15 bases between them. The CDR3: CATSDFDKAEIFF. Here the CDR3 DNA reads TGTGCCACCAGTGATTTCGACAAGGCGGAAATTTTCTTT.

The V gene is TRBV14, the J gene TRBJ2-7, with 9 bases identical to TRBD1. The germline V gene has CDR1 SGHDN and CDR2 FVKESK. The V segment lost 5 bases and the J segment 6 bases; nucleotides outside the gene matches: 8. The CDR3 consists of 14 residues. The CDR3 loop reads CASSMGQGVAEQYF. CDR3 DNA: TGTGCCAGCAGCATGGGACAGGGTGTTGCCGAGCAGTACTTC.